This TCR beta chain emerged from a study of immune heterogeneity within non-small cell lung tumors. About the study: Classification of the tumors gave a few squamous cell carcinomas, around 9 non-squamous carcinomas and 1 not otherwise specified. The study, taken as a whole, reports: Tumor sites within a patient were found to share identical dominant CDR3 beta clonotypes, and site-unique high-frequency clones were also present.

Using 32 V and 13 J primers, multiplex PCR amplified TCR beta CDR3. TCRdb reprocessed the multiplex PCR reads via MiXCR and lists one record per CDR3 protein. The top ten hold approximately 3.7% of the sample, which has about 11,000 distinct CDR3 sequences, about a fifth seen once. This clonotype was detected a few times. The antigen is undetermined. The CDR3 is 14 amino acids. Germline assignment: CDR1 MNHNY and CDR2 SVGAGI (reference sequence). The V and J ends lost 2 bases and 7 bases respectively, with 12 bases between them. The template for each sample was around 540 ng of genomic DNA, which had been extracted from bulk tumor tissue. Several widely spaced biopsies per primary tumor were taken during surgery. Enrolled patients presented with newly diagnosed, previously untreated non-small cell lung cancer and underwent curative surgery.

The chain employs TRBV6-6 and TRBJ2-1; a weak D match, TRBD1 (6 bases). The source material was lung tumor tissue. The TCR sequence derives from a man aged 55-75 years with non-small cell lung cancer. The CDR3 DNA sequence: TGTGCCAGCAGTTACATTCAGGGGTGGAATGAGCAGTTCTTC. Protein sequence: CASSYIQGWNEQFF.